This T cell receptor beta chain was sequenced for a study of OX40 agonist ivuxolimab in advanced cancers. Losses at the gene ends were 7 bases for V and 6 bases for J; bases not matched to a gene: 14. CDR1 is MNHNY and CDR2 is SVGAGI in the germline V gene (reference sequence). The CDR3 runs to 16 residues. TCRdb's table, derived via immunoSEQ multiplex PCR, lists solely in-frame clones and lacks some. The table includes around 100,000 clones, about 91% detected once. This chain connects TRBV6-6 to TRBJ2-1; 8 bases line up with TRBD2. The clonotype comes from an adult with an advanced solid tumor such as melanoma, head and neck, liver or kidney cancer. The sequenced sample was CD4+ or CD8+ T cells sorted from blood, obtained in a trial of the OX40 agonist ivuxolimab. The DNA for the CDR3 is TGTGCCAGCACCTCTTTCAGAGCGGGAGAGGTCAATGAGCAGTTCTTC. Amino acids: CASTSFRAGEVNEQFF.